Listed below are T cell receptor beta chains from one sample, sequenced in a study of T cell changes during pregnancy in multiple sclerosis. The protocol was immunoSEQ multiplex PCR, while the TCRdb copy is restricted to in-frame clones and leaves out a portion. Among 30,000 to 45,000 clones listed, approximately 92% were seen once. The sequenced material came from PBMCs (not recorded whether the cells were cultured). The receptor set was obtained from a female donor with multiple sclerosis, enrolled in a pregnancy study. CDR3s include the opening cysteine and the closing phenylalanine or tryptophan. A D gene is named only where the DNA matches it firmly. Size tells how often a clone was seen (once, few, many) or the class of an expanded clone, and some rows leave it out.

TGTGCCAGCAGCTTAAAAGGGGAGCGTGAGCAGTTCTTC	CASSLKGEREQFF	TRBV7-3	TRBJ2-1	.	.
TGTGCCAGTAGTATAGTCCCTGGGGGCGGATCCTACGAGCAGTACTTC	CASSIVPGGGSYEQYF	TRBV19	TRBJ2-7	.	.
TGCGCCAGCAGCCAGAGGGGGGCAGATACGCAGTATTTT	CASSQRGADTQYF	TRBV4-1	TRBJ2-3	once	.
.	CASSTSDPGGNQPQHF	TRBV27	TRBJ1-5	.	.
TGCGCCAGCAGCCAAGAGGCGTGGGCAGATACGCAGTATTTT	CASSQEAWADTQYF	TRBV4-3	TRBJ2-3	.	.
TGTGCCAGCAGGAGACTAGAGGTGGTCGACGAGCAGTACTTC	CASRRLEVVDEQYF	TRBV6-5	TRBJ2-7	.	.
TGTGCCAGCAGTCGGGACAACTACGAGCAGTACTTC	CASSRDNYEQYF	TRBV2	TRBJ2-7	.	.
TGCGCCAGCAGCCTCCCCGCCCGGGTCTATGGCTACACCTTC	CASSLPARVYGYTF	TRBV4-1	TRBJ1-2	.	.
TGCGCCAGCATGGGACCTCTGGGGCAGTTCTTC	CASMGPLGQFF	TRBV10-2	TRBJ2-1	.	.
TGTGCCAGCAGTTACTCGTGGGGGGGACAAGAGACCCAGTACTTC	CASSYSWGGQETQYF	TRBV6-6	TRBJ2-5	.	TRBD2
TGTGCCAGCAGCCTCAAGGGGAAAGGGGGGAACACTGAAGCTTTCTTT	CASSLKGKGGNTEAFF	TRBV14	TRBJ1-1	.	.
TGCGCCAGCAGCCAAGACGAGCAGGGCTACGAGCAGTACTTC	CASSQDEQGYEQYF	TRBV4-1	TRBJ2-7	.	.
TGCGCCAGCAGCCAACTTACCGGGACAGGGTGGGAAAAACTGTTTTTT	CASSQLTGTGWEKLFF	TRBV4-3	TRBJ1-4	.	TRBD1
TGTGCCAGCAGTAGCGGGGGTTACTATGGCTACACCTTC	CASSSGGYYGYTF	TRBV6-5	TRBJ1-2	.	.
TGTGCCATCAGTGGAGCGGGTCACGAGCAGTACTTC	CAISGAGHEQYF	TRBV10-3	TRBJ2-7	.	.
TGTGCCAGCTCGGACAGGGATGGCGGCTACGAGCAGTACTTC	CASSDRDGGYEQYF	TRBV28	TRBJ2-7	.	TRBD1
TGTGCCAGCAGACTTTCCGACAGGGGAAATGAAGCTTTCTTT	CASRLSDRGNEAFF	TRBV28	TRBJ1-1	.	TRBD1
TGTGCCAGCTCACCGGACACTGAAGCTTTCTTT	CASSPDTEAFF	TRBV18	TRBJ1-1	.	.
TGTGCCAGCAGCTTAGGAGGGAACACCGGGGAGCTGTTTTTT	CASSLGGNTGELFF	TRBV7-3	TRBJ2-2	.	.
TGCGCCAGCAGCCAAGGGAGGGAGGGCACCGGGGAGCTGTTTTTT	CASSQGREGTGELFF	TRBV4-1	TRBJ2-2	.	TRBD2
TGTGCCATCACAAGGGGGAACGAGCAGTACTTC	CAITRGNEQYF	TRBV10-3	TRBJ2-7	.	.
TGTGCCAGCAGTTTATCGCAGGGTACTCGCGAGCAGTACTTC	CASSLSQGTREQYF	TRBV27	TRBJ2-7	few	.
TGTGCCAGCAGTGAAGAAGCGGCAGGGAGGTATGACTACACCTTC	CASSEEAAGRYDYTF	TRBV2	TRBJ1-2	.	.
TGCGCCAGCAGCTTGGCCGTTAAGGCGGGTTCCTACAATGAGCAGTTCTTC	CASSLAVKAGSYNEQFF	TRBV5-1	TRBJ2-1	.	.
TGTGCCAGCAGCTCCTTATTGACTAGCGGGAGTAGGCATGAGCAGTTCTTC	CASSSLLTSGSRHEQFF	TRBV7-9	TRBJ2-1	.	TRBD2
TGTGCCAGCTCACCACCGCCCCCCTCATCAGCTTTCTTT	CASSPPPPSSAFF	TRBV18	TRBJ1-1	.	.
TGTGCCAGCAGCCCGCATCCGGACAGCAGGAACACCGGGGAGCTGTTTTTT	CASSPHPDSRNTGELFF	TRBV7-9	TRBJ2-2	.	.
TGTGCCAGCAGCCCCAGGGGGCAGGGGGGACTTAATGAGCAGTTCTTC	CASSPRGQGGLNEQFF	TRBV7-9	TRBJ2-1	.	TRBD1
TGTGCCAGCAGTTTATTAGGGGGGACAGACCCGAACTATGGCTACACCTTC	CASSLLGGTDPNYGYTF	TRBV27	TRBJ1-2	.	TRBD1
TGTGCCAGCAGCTTAGTGGCGGGGGGAAGGACAGATACGCAGTATTTT	CASSLVAGGRTDTQYF	TRBV11-2	TRBJ2-3	.	TRBD2
TGTGCCTGGGGTAAAGGGACTGTCTACGAGCAGTACTTC	CAWGKGTVYEQYF	TRBV30	TRBJ2-7	.	.
TGTGCCAGCAGCCCCCAAGGACAGAGTAGCTCTGGGGCCAACGTCCTGACTTTC	CASSPQGQSSSGANVLTF	TRBV9	TRBJ2-6	.	.
TGTGCCAGCCACGGGTCCTTTTTAGACGAGCAGTACTTC	CASHGSFLDEQYF	TRBV27	TRBJ2-7	.	.
TGTGCCAGCAGCTCCGGAGATCAGCCCCAGCATTTT	CASSSGDQPQHF	TRBV7-9	TRBJ1-5	.	.
TGTGCCTGGAGTGTGGTCTACGAGCAGTACTTC	CAWSVVYEQYF	TRBV30	TRBJ2-7	.	.
TGTGCCAGCAGTAGAACCGGGCAGGGGACTGGGGCCAACGTCCTGACTTTC	CASSRTGQGTGANVLTF	TRBV28	TRBJ2-6	.	.
TGCGCCAGCAGCTTGTATAGCGGGGGATCAAAACAGTTTCCCAATCAGCCCCAGCATTTT	CASSLYSGGSKQFPNQPQHF	TRBV5-1	TRBJ1-5	.	.
TGTGCCAGCAGCTTAGCGGGGGGCGCGACTGAAGCTTTCTTT	CASSLAGGATEAFF	TRBV7-9	TRBJ1-1	.	.
TGTGCCAGCAGTCCCAGCGGGAGGGGTGTAGATACGCAGTATTTT	CASSPSGRGVDTQYF	TRBV6-1	TRBJ2-3	.	TRBD2
TGTGCCAGCAGCTTAGGACAGGGGAACGAGCAGTACTTC	CASSLGQGNEQYF	TRBV13	TRBJ2-7	.	TRBD1
TGTGCCAGCAGAAAGGAGCGGGATGGTTGGGAGACCCAGTACTTC	CASRKERDGWETQYF	TRBV2	TRBJ2-5	.	TRBD2
TGCGCCAGCAGCCAAGGAGAGGGGATGAACACTGAAGCTTTCTTT	CASSQGEGMNTEAFF	TRBV4-1	TRBJ1-1	.	.
TGTGCCTGGAGTGTACGGGCTAGCGGGAACTACGAGCAGTACTTC	CAWSVRASGNYEQYF	TRBV30	TRBJ2-7	.	TRBD2
TGTGCCAGCAGTTACAGGGGGAGGGACTACGAGCAGTACTTC	CASSYRGRDYEQYF	TRBV6-5	TRBJ2-7	.	.
TGCAGCGTTGTATTCGAAGGGTCAGGGATTACCGGGGAGCTGTTTTTT	CSVVFEGSGITGELFF	TRBV29-1	TRBJ2-2	.	.
TGCGCCAGCAGACAGCGGGAGGGCCCCTACGAGCAGTACTTC	CASRQREGPYEQYF	TRBV10-2	TRBJ2-7	.	TRBD2